This T cell receptor (beta chain) was captured by sequencing in a study of cytomegalovirus exposure and HLA in healthy donors. 13 Jbeta primers and 60 Vbeta primers were used for the PCR. Measured with immunoSEQ multiplex PCR; TCRdb has only the in-frame clones, and not every one. The data show about 150,000 clones, roughly 80% seen once. Study-wide results and limits: In all likelihood, a cluster of highly shared sequence variants was a sequencing artifact.

V lost 7 bases to trimming and J lost 10 bases, with 23 bases between them. This CDR3 has 14 amino acids. CDR1 is SGHTS, CDR2 YDEGEE, per germline. These donors, healthy bone marrow donors, were studied. A note on this clone: What it binds is unknown.

Sequencing was carried out using PBMCs. The TCR was taken from a young woman in good health and CMV-seronegative. This sequence joins TRBV5-8 and TRBJ1-1, with D possibly being TRBD1 (5 bases). The CDR3 is CASFHAGTGSGAFF. The CDR3 DNA is TGTGCCAGCTTCCACGCCGGGACCGGGAGTGGAGCTTTCTTT. The variable domain in full, with the rest retrieved from reference TRBV5-8 and TRBJ1-1, is EAGVTQSPTHLIKTRGQQATLRCSPISGHTSVYWYQQALGLGLQFLLWYDEGEERNRGNFPPRFSGRQFPNYSSELNVNALELEDSALYLCASFHAGTGSGAFFGQGTRLTVV.